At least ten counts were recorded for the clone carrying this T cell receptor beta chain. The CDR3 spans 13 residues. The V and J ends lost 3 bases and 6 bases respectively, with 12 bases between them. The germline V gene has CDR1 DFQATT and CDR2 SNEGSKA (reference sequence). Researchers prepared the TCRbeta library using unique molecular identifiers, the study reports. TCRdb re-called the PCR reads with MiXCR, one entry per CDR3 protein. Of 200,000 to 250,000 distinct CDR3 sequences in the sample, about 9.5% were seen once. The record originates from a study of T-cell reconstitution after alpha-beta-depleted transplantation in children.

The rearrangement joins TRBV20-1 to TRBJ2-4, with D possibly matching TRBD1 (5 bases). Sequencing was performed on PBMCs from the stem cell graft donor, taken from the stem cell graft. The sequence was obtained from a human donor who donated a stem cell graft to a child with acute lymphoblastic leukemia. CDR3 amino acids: CSASLSGSNIQYF. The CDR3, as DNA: TGCAGTGCTAGTCTTTCAGGGTCAAACATTCAGTACTTC.